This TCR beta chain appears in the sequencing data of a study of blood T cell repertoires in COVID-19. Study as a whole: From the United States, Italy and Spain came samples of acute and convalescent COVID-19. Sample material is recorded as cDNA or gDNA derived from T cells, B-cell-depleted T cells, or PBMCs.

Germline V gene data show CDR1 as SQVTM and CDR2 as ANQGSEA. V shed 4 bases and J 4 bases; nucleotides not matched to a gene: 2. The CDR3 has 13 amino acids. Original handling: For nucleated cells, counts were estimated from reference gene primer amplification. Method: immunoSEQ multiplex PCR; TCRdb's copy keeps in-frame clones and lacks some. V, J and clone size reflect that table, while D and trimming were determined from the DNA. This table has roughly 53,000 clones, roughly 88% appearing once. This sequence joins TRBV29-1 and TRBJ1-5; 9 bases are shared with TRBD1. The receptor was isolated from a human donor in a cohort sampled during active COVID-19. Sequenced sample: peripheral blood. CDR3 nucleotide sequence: TGCAGCGTTGGGGGACAGGGTAATCAGCCCCAGCATTTT. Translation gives CSVGGQGNQPQHF.